These 6 T cell receptor beta chains originate from one sample sequenced in a study of CD8 T cells in ankylosing spondylitis. TCRdb re-analysed the 5' RACE reads in MiXCR, keeping a single row per CDR3 protein. This repertoire shows roughly 250,000 distinct CDR3 sequences, 8.6% found once; its top ten account for nearly 7%. Specimen: blood, either unsorted or a sorted T cell fraction (not recorded which). The receptors were gathered from a male donor with ankylosing spondylitis or in good health (not recorded which).

This clonotype has a handful of counts. The chain combines TRBV20-1 with TRBJ1-6, with D hard to call. Germline-derived CDR1 and CDR2 are DFQATT and SNEGSKA (reference sequence). With 3 bases removed from V and 2 bases from J, the gap between germline ends came to 8 bases. CDR3 size: 14 residues. The CDR3 DNA reads TGCAGTGCTAGGGGTGAGACCTATAATTCACCCCTCCACTTT. Translation: CSARGETYNSPLHF.

This clonotype was picked up many times. The chain couples TRBV7-9 to TRBJ2-3, with 11 positions matching TRBD2. Trimming removed 5 bases from V and 2 bases from J; junction bases left unmatched: 6. The CDR3 is 16 residues long. Germline V lookup: CDR1 SEHNR, CDR2 FQNEAQ (reference sequence). The CDR3 DNA reads as TGTGCCAGCAGCGAGGGGACTAGCGGCTTCACAGATACGCAGTATTTT. Its protein product is CASSEGTSGFTDTQYF. Full variable domain (rest looked up from reference TRBV7-9 and TRBJ2-3): DTGVSQNPRHKITKRGQNVTFRCDPISEHNRLYWYRQTLGQGPEFLTYFQNEAQLEKSRLLSDRFSAERPKGSFSTLEIQRTEQGDSAMYLCASSEGTSGFTDTQYFGPGTRLTVL.

This clonotype showed up many times. The CDR3 sequence: CSARGTGNTSGNTIYF. The CDR3 bases are TGCAGTGCTAGGGGGACAGGCAATACGTCTGGAAACACCATATATTTT. The genes are TRBV20-1 and TRBJ1-3; 8 bases fit TRBD1. Germline-derived CDR1 and CDR2 are DFQATT and SNEGSKA (reference sequence). V shed 3 bases and J 1 base; nucleotides not matched to a gene: 8. This CDR3 comprises 16 residues.

At least ten counts were recorded for this clonotype. The chain employs TRBV4-3 and TRBJ2-2; 7 nucleotides match TRBD1. The CDR3 has 16 residues. Trimming at V came to 4 bases and at J to 4 bases, leaving 9 bases not matched to a gene. Germline V gene data show CDR1 as LGHNA and CDR2 as YSLEER. CDR3 DNA sequence: TGCGCCAGCAGCCTCTCGATCGGGGACAGCACCGGGGAGCTGTTTTTT. It codes for CASSLSIGDSTGELFF.

This clonotype was counted only a few times. The CDR3: CASSPPNTYEQYF. As DNA, the CDR3 is TGTGCCAGCAGCCCCCCCAACACCTACGAGCAGTACTTC. The rearrangement links TRBV9 to TRBJ2-7; unclear D gene. The CDR3 has 13 residues. Trimming stripped 4 bases from V and 2 bases from J, with 10 bases between. Germline CDR1 is SGDLS and CDR2 is YYNGEE. Combining the CDR3 with reference TRBV9 and TRBJ2-7 gives the whole variable domain DSGVTQTPKHLITATGQRVTLRCSPRSGDLSVYWYQQSLDQGLQFLIQYYNGEERAKGNILERFSAQQFPDLHSELNLSSLELGDSALYFCASSPPNTYEQYFGPGTRLTVT.

In its sample, this clonotype was seen a few times. The chain employs TRBV20-1 and TRBJ2-7; TRBD2 is a possible D gene (7 bases). V was trimmed by 5 bases and J by 4 bases, leaving 24 bases between them. The CDR3 spans 16 residues. CDR1 and CDR2 from the germline V gene are DFQATT and SNEGSKA (reference sequence). For the CDR3, the DNA is TGCAGTGCTCGGGACACGGCGGGGGCCGATCGGTACGAGCAGTACTTC. Translated, it gives CSARDTAGADRYEQYF.